Below, 19 T cell receptor beta chains from the same sample are listed, as sequenced in a study of brain T cells in children with intractable seizures. Indicated time point: blood from clinic visit 5 months post-surgery; TSC patient then seizure free. TCRdb's copy holds only in-frame clones and misses some; the assay was immunoSEQ multiplex PCR. The sample includes under 400,000 clones, nearly 95% of them seen just once. The sample consisted of peripheral blood, taken more than 4 months after surgery. The receptor source for this set is a boy in the first two years of life with tuberous sclerosis and intractable seizures.

The J gene is TRBJ2-3, the V gene TRBV7-9; 7 nucleotides line up with TRBD2. The CDR3 contains 17 residues. Unmatched junction bases numbered 18, after V lost 5 bases and J lost 7 bases. Germline V gene data show CDR1 as SEHNR and CDR2 as FQNEAQ (reference sequence). CDR3 amino acids: CASSPDTVAGETHTQYF. DNA of the CDR3: TGTGCCAGCAGCCCCGACACGGTGGCGGGGGAGACTCATACGCAGTATTTT. Filled out from reference TRBV7-9 and TRBJ2-3, the complete variable domain reads DTGVSQNPRHKITKRGQNVTFRCDPISEHNRLYWYRQTLGQGPEFLTYFQNEAQLEKSRLLSDRFSAERPKGSFSTLEIQRTEQGDSAMYLCASSPDTVAGETHTQYFGPGTRLTVL.

The CDR3 is CAWGTGGNTDTQYF. CDR3 coding DNA: TGTGCCTGGGGGACAGGGGGCAACACAGATACGCAGTATTTT. This sequence joins TRBV30 and TRBJ2-3; TRBD1 matches at 12 bases. From germline, CDR1 is GTSNPN and CDR2 SVGIG (reference sequence). There are 14 residues in the CDR3. Trimming cost V 5 bases and J 2 bases; bases outside gene matches: 2.

The sample holds a few counts of this clone. The V gene is TRBV27, the J gene TRBJ1-5; D unresolved. V dropped 5 bases and J dropped 0 bases, with 8 bases sitting between them. Germline loops: CDR1 MNHEY, CDR2 SMNVEV (reference sequence). CDR3 length equals 14 residues. As DNA, the CDR3 is TGTGCCAGCAGTCCCTGGGATAGCAATCAGCCCCAGCATTTT. It specifies CASSPWDSNQPQHF.

The chain employs TRBV30 and TRBJ1-5; TRBD1 agrees at 8 bases. This CDR3 contains 13 residues. V trimming: 7 bases; J trimming: 5 bases; junction bases outside the gene matches: 7. Looked up from germline, CDR1 is GTSNPN and CDR2 is SVGIG (reference sequence). The CDR3 reads CAYGQGGDQPQHF. The DNA of the CDR3 is TGTGCCTATGGACAGGGAGGTGATCAGCCCCAGCATTTT. The entire variable domain, with the rest obtained from reference TRBV30 and TRBJ1-5, is as follows: SQTIHQWPATLVQPVGSPLSLECTVEGTSNPNLYWYRQAAGRGLQLLFYSVGIGQISSEVPQNLSASRPQDRQFILSSKKLLLSDSGFYLCAYGQGGDQPQHFGDGTRLSIL.

V usage is TRBV25-1 and J usage is TRBJ1-1; no clear D gene. Germline V gene lookup returns CDR1 MGHDK and CDR2 SYGVNS. Between the trimmed V and J ends, which lost 2 bases and 6 bases, there was a span of 7 bases. The CDR3 loop spans 12 amino acids. CDR3 bases: TGTGCCAGCAGTGAACAGCCCCCTGAAGCTTTCTTT. Amino acids: CASSEQPPEAFF.

The J gene is TRBJ1-1, the V gene TRBV28; possible D gene TRBD1, 5 bases. V lost 0 bases and J lost 4, with 18 bases in between. The CDR3 is made up of 17 amino acids. CDR1 is MDHEN, CDR2 SYDVKM, per germline. The CDR3 nucleotides read TGTGCCAGCAGTTTATGGTTGAGGGTTGGGGGGGGCACTGAAGCTTTCTTT. Amino acid sequence: CASSLWLRVGGGTEAFF.

V usage is TRBV12-3 or TRBV12-4 and J usage is TRBJ2-2, with D unresolved. The CDR3 extends over 13 amino acids. V shed 3 bases and J shed 7 bases, with 9 bases lying between them. CDR3 DNA sequence: TGTGCCAGCAGTTTGCTAGTTGGCGGGGAGCTGTTTTTT. Amino acid sequence: CASSLLVGGELFF.

This chain uses TRBV5-1 with TRBJ2-7, with 11 bases lining up with TRBD1. Germline trimming cut 0 bases from V and 0 bases from J; bases unmatched to any gene: 2. The CDR3 runs 16 residues. Germline loops: CDR1 SGHRS, CDR2 YFSETQ. CDR3 coding DNA: TGCGCCAGCAGCTTGGGGGACAGGGGGATCTCCTACGAGCAGTACTTC. Residues: CASSLGDRGISYEQYF.

This clone has more than one count but fewer than ten. The chain employs TRBV4-1 and TRBJ2-7, with D possibly being TRBD2 (6 bases). From germline, CDR1 is MGHRA and CDR2 YSYEKL. Between the trimmed V and J ends, which lost 0 bases and 6 bases, there was a span of 18 bases. The CDR3 is 16 amino acids. The CDR3 nucleotides read TGCGCCAGCAGCCAAGATTTAGTCGGGGGAAGGGTCGAGCAGTACTTC. It translates to CASSQDLVGGRVEQYF.

This chain connects TRBV12-3 or TRBV12-4 to TRBJ1-5, with TRBD1 as a possible D gene (5 bases). The CDR3 is 13 amino acids. Trimming shortened V by 7 bases and J by 7 bases, and 14 bases separated the two germline ends. CDR3 region: CASTVGAKQPQHF. The CDR3 region has the DNA TGTGCCAGCACGGTCGGGGCAAAGCAGCCCCAGCATTTT.

The genes are TRBV27 and TRBJ2-1; 10 bases are shared with TRBD2. Germline assignment: CDR1 MNHEY and CDR2 SMNVEV (reference sequence). Unmatched junction bases numbered 1, after V lost 0 bases and J lost 5 bases. CDR3 size: 15 residues. CDR3 in amino acids: CASSLSLAGDNEQFF. The CDR3 bases are TGTGCCAGCAGTTTATCTCTAGCGGGAGACAATGAGCAGTTCTTC.

The rearrangement joins TRBV2 to TRBJ1-1, with 7 positions matching TRBD1. Germline assignment: CDR1 SNHLY and CDR2 FYNNEI. The trim removed 7 bases at V and 1 base at J, leaving 12 bases unmatched. The CDR3 contains 16 residues. The CDR3: CASTDPTGTENTEAFF. In nucleotides, the CDR3 is TGTGCCAGCACCGACCCCACCGGGACAGAGAACACTGAAGCTTTCTTT.

This sequence joins TRBV6-4 and TRBJ2-3; 9 bases are shared with TRBD1. V was clipped by 4 bases and J by 1 base; unmatched bases: 0. The CDR3 extends over 14 amino acids. The germline V gene has CDR1 MRHNA and CDR2 SNTAGT. CDR3: CASSGTGGTDTQYF. As DNA, the CDR3 is TGTGCCAGCAGTGGGACAGGGGGCACAGATACGCAGTATTTT.

Only a few counts were recorded for this clone. The chain combines TRBV5-1 with TRBJ1-3; perhaps TRBD1 as D (6 bases). V was cut by 4 bases and J by 6 bases, with 17 bases left in between. CDR1 and CDR2 (germline): SGHRS, YFSETQ. This CDR3 has 15 residues. DNA of the CDR3: TGCGCCAGCAGCCGAACCAGGGACACCCCAAACACCATATATTTT. It is translated as CASSRTRDTPNTIYF.

This chain connects TRBV11-2 to TRBJ2-1; possibly TRBD1 for D (6 bases). The CDR3 extends over 17 amino acids. Trimming left V 3 bases short and J 6 bases short, with 21 bases between. Germline loops: CDR1 SGHAT, CDR2 FQNNGV. The CDR3 loop reads CASSFRGGHSGGNEQFF. The DNA of the CDR3 is TGTGCCAGCAGCTTTAGAGGGGGACACTCTGGGGGCAATGAGCAGTTCTTC. The complete variable domain, with remaining parts taken from reference TRBV11-2 and TRBJ2-1, reads EAGVAQSPRYKIIEKRQSVAFWCNPISGHATLYWYQQILGQGPKLLIQFQNNGVVDDSQLPKDRFSAERLKGVDSTLKIQPAKLEDSAVYLCASSFRGGHSGGNEQFFGPGTRLTVL.

In this sample, this clone turned up a few times. This CDR3 is also generated by other DNA sequences in the sample. The genes are TRBV7-9 and TRBJ1-2; D gene unclear. With 1 base removed from V and 3 bases from J, the gap between germline ends came to 0 bases. The CDR3 runs to 11 residues. CDR1 is SEHNR, CDR2 FQNEAQ, per germline (reference sequence). CDR3 nucleotides: TGTGCCAGCAGCTTAGACTATGGCTACACCTTC. Protein sequence: CASSLDYGYTF.

CDR3 in DNA: TGCGCCAGCAGCTCCCGGGCCCTGACTTTCTACGAGCAGTACTTC. Protein product: CASSSRALTFYEQYF. This sequence joins TRBV4-1 and TRBJ2-7; D remains ambiguous. The CDR3 contains 15 residues. Germline assignment: CDR1 MGHRA and CDR2 YSYEKL. Trimming removed 5 bases from V and 3 bases from J, with 17 bases in between.

This clone was observed once. V usage is TRBV9 and J usage is TRBJ2-3, with D uncertain. V lost 0 bases and J lost 0, with 11 bases in between. The length of the CDR3 is 16 residues. Germline V gives CDR1 SGDLS, CDR2 YYNGEE. The CDR3 here is CASSVEGISSTDTQYF. The DNA of the CDR3 is TGTGCCAGCAGCGTAGAGGGAATTTCTAGCACAGATACGCAGTATTTT.

The V and J genes are TRBV6-5 and TRBJ1-6, with TRBD1 matching 10 bases. Germline values: CDR1 MNHEY, CDR2 SVGAGI. The V segment lost 2 bases and the J segment 9 bases; nucleotides outside the gene matches: 4. The CDR3 spans 15 residues. CDR3 sequence (DNA): TGTGCCAGCAGTTACGGAGGGGACAGGGGTTCACCCCTCCACTTT. Amino acids: CASSYGGDRGSPLHF.